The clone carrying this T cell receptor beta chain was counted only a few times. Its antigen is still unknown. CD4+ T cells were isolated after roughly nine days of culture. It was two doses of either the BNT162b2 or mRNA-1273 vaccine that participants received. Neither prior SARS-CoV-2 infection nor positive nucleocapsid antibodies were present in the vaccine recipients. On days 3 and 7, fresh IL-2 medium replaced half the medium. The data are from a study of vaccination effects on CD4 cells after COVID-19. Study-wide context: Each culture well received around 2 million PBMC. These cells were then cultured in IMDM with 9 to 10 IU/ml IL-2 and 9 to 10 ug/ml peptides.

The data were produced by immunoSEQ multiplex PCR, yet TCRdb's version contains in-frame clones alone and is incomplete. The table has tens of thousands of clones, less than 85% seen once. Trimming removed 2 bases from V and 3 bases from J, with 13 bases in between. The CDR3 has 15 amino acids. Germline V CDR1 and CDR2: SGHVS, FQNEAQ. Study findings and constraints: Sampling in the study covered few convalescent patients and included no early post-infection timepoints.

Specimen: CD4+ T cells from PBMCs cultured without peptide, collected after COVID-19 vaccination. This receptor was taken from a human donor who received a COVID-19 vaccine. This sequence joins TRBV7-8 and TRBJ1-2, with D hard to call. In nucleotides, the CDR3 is TGTGCCAGCAGCTTAAAGGCGGATTGGTACTATGGCTACACCTTC. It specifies CASSLKADWYYGYTF.